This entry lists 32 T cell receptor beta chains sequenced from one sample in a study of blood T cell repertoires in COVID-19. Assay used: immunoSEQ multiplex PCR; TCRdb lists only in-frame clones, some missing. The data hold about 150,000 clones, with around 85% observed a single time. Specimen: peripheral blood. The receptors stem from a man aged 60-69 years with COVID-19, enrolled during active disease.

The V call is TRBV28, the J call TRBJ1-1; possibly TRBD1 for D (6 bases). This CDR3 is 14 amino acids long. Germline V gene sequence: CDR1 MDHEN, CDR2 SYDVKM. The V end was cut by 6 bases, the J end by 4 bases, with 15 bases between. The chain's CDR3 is CASRRGASSTEAFF. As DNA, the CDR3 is TGTGCCAGCAGGCGGGGGGCTTCGAGCACTGAAGCTTTCTTT.

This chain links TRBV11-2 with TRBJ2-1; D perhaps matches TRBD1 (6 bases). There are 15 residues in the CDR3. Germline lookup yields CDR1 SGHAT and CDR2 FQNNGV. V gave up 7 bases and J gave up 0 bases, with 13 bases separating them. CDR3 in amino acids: CASNSGQGSYNEQFF. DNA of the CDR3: TGTGCCAGCAACTCGGGACAAGGCTCCTACAATGAGCAGTTCTTC.

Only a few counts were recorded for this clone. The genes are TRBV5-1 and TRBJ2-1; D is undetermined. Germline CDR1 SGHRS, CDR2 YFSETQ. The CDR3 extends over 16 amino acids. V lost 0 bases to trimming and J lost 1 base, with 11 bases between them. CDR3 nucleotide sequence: TGCGCCAGCAGCTTGGCCCCCCTAGGTTCCTACAATGAGCAGTTCTTC. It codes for CASSLAPLGSYNEQFF.

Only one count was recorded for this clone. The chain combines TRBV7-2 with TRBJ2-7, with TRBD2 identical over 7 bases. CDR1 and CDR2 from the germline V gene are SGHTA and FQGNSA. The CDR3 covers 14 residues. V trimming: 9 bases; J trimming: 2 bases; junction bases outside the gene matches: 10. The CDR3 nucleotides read TGTGCCAGTATGACCGCGGGGGAACCCTACGAGCAGTACTTC. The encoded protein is CASMTAGEPYEQYF.

This chain's CDR3 is CASSEEWTANQPQHF. Here the CDR3 DNA reads TGTGCCAGCAGTGAAGAGTGGACAGCCAATCAGCCCCAGCATTTT. The rearrangement uses TRBV6-1 and TRBJ1-5; weak D call: TRBD1 (6 bases). V shed 1 base and J shed 3 bases, with 10 bases lying between them. This CDR3 is built from 15 residues. Germline CDR1 is MNHNS and CDR2 is SASEGT.

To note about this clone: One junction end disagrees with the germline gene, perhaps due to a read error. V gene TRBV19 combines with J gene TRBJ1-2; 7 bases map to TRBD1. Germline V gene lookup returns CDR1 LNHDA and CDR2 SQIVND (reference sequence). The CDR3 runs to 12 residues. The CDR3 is CASSIDRGTASF. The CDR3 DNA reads TGTGCCAGTAGTATAGATCGGGGGACAGCAAGCTTC.

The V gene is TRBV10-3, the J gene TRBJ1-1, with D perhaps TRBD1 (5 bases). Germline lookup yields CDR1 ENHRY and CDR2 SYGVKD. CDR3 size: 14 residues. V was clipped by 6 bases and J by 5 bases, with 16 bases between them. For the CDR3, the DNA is TGTGCCATCAGGCCCAGGGCGGGAGGGACTGAAGCTTTCTTT. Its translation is CAIRPRAGGTEAFF.

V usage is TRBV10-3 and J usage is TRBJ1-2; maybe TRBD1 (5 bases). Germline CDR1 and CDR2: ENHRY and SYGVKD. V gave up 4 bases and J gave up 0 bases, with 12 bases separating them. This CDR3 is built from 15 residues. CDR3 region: CAISGRTPTNYGYTF. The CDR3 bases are TGTGCCATCAGTGGGCGGACACCGACTAACTATGGCTACACCTTC.

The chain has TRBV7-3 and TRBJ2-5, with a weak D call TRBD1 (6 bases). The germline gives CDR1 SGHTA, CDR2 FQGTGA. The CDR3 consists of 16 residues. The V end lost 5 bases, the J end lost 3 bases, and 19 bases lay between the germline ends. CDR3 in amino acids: CASSRMTGGREETQYF. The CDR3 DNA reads TGTGCCAGCAGCCGAATGACAGGCGGTAGGGAAGAGACCCAGTACTTC. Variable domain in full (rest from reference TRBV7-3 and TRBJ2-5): GAGVSQTPSNKVTEKGKYVELRCDPISGHTALYWYRQSLGQGPEFLIYFQGTGAADDSGLPNDRFFAVRPEGSVSTLKIQRTERGDSAVYLCASSRMTGGREETQYFGPGTRLLVL.

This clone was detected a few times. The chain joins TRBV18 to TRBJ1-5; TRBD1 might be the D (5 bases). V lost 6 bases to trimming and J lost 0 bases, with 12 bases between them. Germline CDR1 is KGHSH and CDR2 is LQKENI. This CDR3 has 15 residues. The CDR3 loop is CASSQGLRSNQPQHF. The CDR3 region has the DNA TGTGCCAGCTCCCAGGGTCTACGTAGCAATCAGCCCCAGCATTTT.

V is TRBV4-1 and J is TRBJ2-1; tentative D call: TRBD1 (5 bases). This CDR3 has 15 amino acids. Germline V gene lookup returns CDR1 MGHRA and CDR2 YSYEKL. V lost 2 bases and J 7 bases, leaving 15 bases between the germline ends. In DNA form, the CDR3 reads TGCGCCAGCAGCCAAAGTGAAAGGGGCTGGAATGAGCAGTTCTTC. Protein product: CASSQSERGWNEQFF.

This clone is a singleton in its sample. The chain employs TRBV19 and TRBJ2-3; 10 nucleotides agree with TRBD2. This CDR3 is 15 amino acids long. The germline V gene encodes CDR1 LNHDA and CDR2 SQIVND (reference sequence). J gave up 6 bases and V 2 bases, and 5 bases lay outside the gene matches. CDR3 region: CASSIRAGGPDTQYF. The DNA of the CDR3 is TGTGCCAGTAGTATACGAGCGGGGGGGCCTGATACGCAGTATTTT.

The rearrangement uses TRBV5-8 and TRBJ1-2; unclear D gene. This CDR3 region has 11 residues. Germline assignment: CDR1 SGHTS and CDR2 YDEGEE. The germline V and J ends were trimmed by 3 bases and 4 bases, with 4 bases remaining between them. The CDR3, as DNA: TGTGCCAGCAGCTCGAGCTATGGCTACACCTTC. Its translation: CASSSSYGYTF.

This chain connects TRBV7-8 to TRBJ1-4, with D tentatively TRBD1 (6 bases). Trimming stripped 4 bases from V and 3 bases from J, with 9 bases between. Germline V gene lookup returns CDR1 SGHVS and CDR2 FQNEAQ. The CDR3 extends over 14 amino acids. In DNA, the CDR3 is TGTGCCAGCAGCTCGGACAGCCCTAATGAAAAACTGTTTTTT. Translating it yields CASSSDSPNEKLFF.

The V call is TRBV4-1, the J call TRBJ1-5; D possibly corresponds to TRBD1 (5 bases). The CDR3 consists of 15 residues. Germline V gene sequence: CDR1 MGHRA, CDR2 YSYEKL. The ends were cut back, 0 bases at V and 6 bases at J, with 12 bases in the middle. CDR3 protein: CASSQDWAGPQPQHF. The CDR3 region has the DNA TGCGCCAGCAGCCAAGATTGGGCAGGGCCTCAGCCCCAGCATTTT.

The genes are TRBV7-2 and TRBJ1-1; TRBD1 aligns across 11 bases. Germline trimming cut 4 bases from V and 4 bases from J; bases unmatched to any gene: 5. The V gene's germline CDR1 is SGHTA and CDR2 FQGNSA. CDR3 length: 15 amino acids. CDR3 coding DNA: TGTGCCAGCAGCTCGGGACAGGGGGGTAGCACTGAAGCTTTCTTT. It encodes CASSSGQGGSTEAFF. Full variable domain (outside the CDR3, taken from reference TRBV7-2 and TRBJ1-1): GAGVSQSPSNKVTEKGKDVELRCDPISGHTALYWYRQSLGQGLEFLIYFQGNSAPDKSGLPSDRFSAERTGGSVSTLTIQRTQQEDSAVYLCASSSGQGGSTEAFFGQGTRLTVV.

Here the CDR3 DNA reads TGTGCCAGCAGTGAAGGCGTCCGGGGGGACGGCTACACCTTC. The encoded protein is CASSEGVRGDGYTF. J is TRBJ1-2 and V is TRBV6-1; TRBD1 might be the D (5 bases). V lost 1 base and J lost 8, with 14 bases in between. The germline gives CDR1 MNHNS, CDR2 SASEGT. The CDR3 runs 14 residues.

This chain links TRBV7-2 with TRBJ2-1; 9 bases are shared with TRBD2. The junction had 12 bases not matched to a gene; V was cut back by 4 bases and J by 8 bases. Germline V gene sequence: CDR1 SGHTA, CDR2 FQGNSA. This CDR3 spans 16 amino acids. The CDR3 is CASSSRRLAGADEQFF. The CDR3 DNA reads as TGTGCCAGCAGCTCCCGTCGTTTAGCGGGGGCCGATGAGCAGTTCTTC.

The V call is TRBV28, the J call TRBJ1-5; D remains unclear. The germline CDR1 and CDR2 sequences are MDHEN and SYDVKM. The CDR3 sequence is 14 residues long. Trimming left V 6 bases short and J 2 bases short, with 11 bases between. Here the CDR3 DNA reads TGTGCCAGCAGGGCCATGGGAGGCAATCAGCCCCAGCATTTT. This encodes CASRAMGGNQPQHF.

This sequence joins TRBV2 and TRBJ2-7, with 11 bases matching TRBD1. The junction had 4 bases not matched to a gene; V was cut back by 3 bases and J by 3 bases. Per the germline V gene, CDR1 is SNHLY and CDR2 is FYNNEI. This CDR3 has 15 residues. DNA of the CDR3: TGTGCCAGCAGTGACGGGACAGGGGGAGACTACGAGCAGTACTTC. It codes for CASSDGTGGDYEQYF.

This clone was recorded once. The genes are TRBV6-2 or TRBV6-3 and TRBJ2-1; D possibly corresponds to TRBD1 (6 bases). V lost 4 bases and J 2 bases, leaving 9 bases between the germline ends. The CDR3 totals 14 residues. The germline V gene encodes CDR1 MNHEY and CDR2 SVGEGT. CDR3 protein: CASSWTAAYNEQFF. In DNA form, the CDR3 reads TGTGCCAGCAGTTGGACAGCTGCCTACAATGAGCAGTTCTTC.

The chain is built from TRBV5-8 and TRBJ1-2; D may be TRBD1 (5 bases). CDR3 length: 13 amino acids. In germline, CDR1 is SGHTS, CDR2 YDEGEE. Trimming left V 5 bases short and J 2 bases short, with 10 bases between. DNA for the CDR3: TGTGCCAGCAGTCTGGGGGGAAACTATGGCTACACCTTC. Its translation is CASSLGGNYGYTF.

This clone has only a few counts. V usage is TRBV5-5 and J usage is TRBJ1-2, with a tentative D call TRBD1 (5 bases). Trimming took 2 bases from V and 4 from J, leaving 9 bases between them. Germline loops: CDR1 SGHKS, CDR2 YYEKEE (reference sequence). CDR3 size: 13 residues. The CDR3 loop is CASSFTGSYGYTF. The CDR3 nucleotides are TGTGCCAGCAGCTTTACAGGTTCCTATGGCTACACCTTC.

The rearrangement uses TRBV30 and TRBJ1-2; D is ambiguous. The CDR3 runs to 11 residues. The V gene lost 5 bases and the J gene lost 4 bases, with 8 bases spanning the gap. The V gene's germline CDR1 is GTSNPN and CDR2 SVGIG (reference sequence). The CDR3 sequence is CAWQAPYGYTF. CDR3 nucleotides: TGTGCCTGGCAGGCTCCCTATGGCTACACCTTC. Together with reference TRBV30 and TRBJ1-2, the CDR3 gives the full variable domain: SQTIHQWPATLVQPVGSPLSLECTVEGTSNPNLYWYRQAAGRGLQLLFYSVGIGQISSEVPQNLSASRPQDRQFILSSKKLLLSDSGFYLCAWQAPYGYTFGSGTRLTVV.

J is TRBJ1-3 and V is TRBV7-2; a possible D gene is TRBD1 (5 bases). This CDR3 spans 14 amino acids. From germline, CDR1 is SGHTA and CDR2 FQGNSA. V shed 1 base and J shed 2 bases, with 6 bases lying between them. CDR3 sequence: CASSLGRAGNTIYF. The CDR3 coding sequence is TGTGCCAGCAGCTTAGGCAGGGCTGGAAACACCATATATTTT.

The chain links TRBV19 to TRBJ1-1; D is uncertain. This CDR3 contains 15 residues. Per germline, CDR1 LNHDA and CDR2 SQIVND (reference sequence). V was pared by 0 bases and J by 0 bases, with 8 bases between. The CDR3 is CASSIDTVLNTEAFF. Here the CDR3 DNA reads TGTGCCAGTAGTATAGATACGGTGTTGAACACTGAAGCTTTCTTT.

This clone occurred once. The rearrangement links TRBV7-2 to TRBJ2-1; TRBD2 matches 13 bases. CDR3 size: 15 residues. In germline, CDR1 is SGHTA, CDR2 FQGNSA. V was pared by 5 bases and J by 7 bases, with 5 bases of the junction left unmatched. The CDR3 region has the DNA TGTGCCAGCAGCCCCCGGACTAGCGGGGGTAATGAGCAGTTCTTC. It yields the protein CASSPRTSGGNEQFF.

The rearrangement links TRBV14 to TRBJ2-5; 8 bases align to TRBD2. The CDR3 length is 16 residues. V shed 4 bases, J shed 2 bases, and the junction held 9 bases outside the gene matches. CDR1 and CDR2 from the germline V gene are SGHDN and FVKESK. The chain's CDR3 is CASSPGHSGGQETQYF. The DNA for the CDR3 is TGTGCCAGCAGCCCCGGACACTCGGGGGGGCAAGAGACCCAGTACTTC. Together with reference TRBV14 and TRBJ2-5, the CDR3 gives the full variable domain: EAGVTQFPSHSVIEKGQTVTLRCDPISGHDNLYWYRRVMGKEIKFLLHFVKESKQDESGMPNNRFLAERTGGTYSTLKVQPAELEDSGVYFCASSPGHSGGQETQYFGPGTRLLVL.

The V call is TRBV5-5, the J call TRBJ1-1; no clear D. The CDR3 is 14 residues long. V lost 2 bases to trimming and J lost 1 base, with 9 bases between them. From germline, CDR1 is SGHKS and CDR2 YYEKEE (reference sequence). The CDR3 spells CASSFFAGNTEAFF. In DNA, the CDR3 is TGTGCCAGCAGCTTCTTTGCAGGGAACACTGAAGCTTTCTTT.

CDR3 in amino acids: CATSDAGSSSNQPQHF. CDR3 DNA sequence: TGTGCCACCAGTGATGCAGGCAGTTCTAGCAATCAGCCCCAGCATTTT. The rearrangement uses TRBV24-1 and TRBJ1-5, with D unclear. CDR1 KGHDR and CDR2 SFDVKD come from the germline V gene. Trimming took off 3 bases at V and 0 bases at J, with 11 bases between the two ends. The CDR3 consists of 16 residues.

The CDR3 reads CASSLVEGNNSPLHF. The CDR3 coding sequence is TGTGCCAGCAGCTTGGTGGAGGGTAATAATTCACCCCTCCACTTT. The chain links TRBV28 to TRBJ1-6; D is undetermined. This CDR3 spans 15 amino acids. With 6 bases removed from V and 5 bases from J, the gap between germline ends came to 14 bases. Per the germline V gene, CDR1 is MDHEN and CDR2 is SYDVKM.

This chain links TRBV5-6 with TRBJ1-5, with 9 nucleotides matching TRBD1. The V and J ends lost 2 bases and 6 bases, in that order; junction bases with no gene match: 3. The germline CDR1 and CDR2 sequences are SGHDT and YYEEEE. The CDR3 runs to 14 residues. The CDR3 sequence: CASSLQGAGQPQHF. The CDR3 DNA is TGTGCCAGCAGCTTACAGGGGGCTGGTCAGCCCCAGCATTTT. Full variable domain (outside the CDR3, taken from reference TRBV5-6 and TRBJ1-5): DAGVTQSPTHLIKTRGQQVTLRCSPKSGHDTVSWYQQALGQGPQFIFQYYEEEERQRGNFPDRFSGHQFPNYSSELNVNALLLGDSALYLCASSLQGAGQPQHFGDGTRLSIL.